Given below is one T cell receptor beta chain in context. This sample stems from a study of preoperative IRX-2 immunotherapy in early breast cancer. Profiling relied on immunoSEQ multiplex PCR, and the TCRdb table lists in-frame clones only, not all of them. The data show about 26,000 clones, with almost 90% seen just once and around a tenth held by the top ten. Documented treatment: preoperative locoregional IRX-2 cytokine immunotherapy. Samples came from a phase Ib trial of preoperative locoregional IRX-2 cytokine immunotherapy. CDR1 is MDHEN, CDR2 SYDVKM, per germline. The CDR3 totals 13 residues. The J segment lost 6 bases and the V segment lost 10 bases, leaving 9 bases of the junction unmatched.

This chain connects TRBV28 to TRBJ2-1, with TRBD2 identical over 7 bases. This TCR was sampled from a human donor with breast cancer. Sample acquisition took place from a patient treated with IRX-2 immunotherapy. The CDR3 DNA reads as TGTGCCATAATGGCGGGAGAAGGCAATGAGCAGTTCTTC. The encoded protein is CAIMAGEGNEQFF.